One TCR beta chain is described in this entry. The entry originates in a study of blood T cells in healthy people across ages. As for the study in general: For every two T cells, template switching captured about one barcoded beta molecule.

Next came a second PCR, run for about 7 to 12 cycles, which used a sample-barcoded 5' primer along with a J-beta primer mix. Every cDNA molecule bore a tag from a template-switch adaptor containing 12 random nucleotides. Using its own MiXCR run on the 5' RACE reads, TCRdb lists one record per CDR3 protein. The table includes around 1,100,000 distinct CDR3 sequences, roughly two fifths detected once. The amount of total RNA extracted per sample was at least 5.5 micrograms. The germline V gene has CDR1 MGHRA and CDR2 YSYEKL. V was clipped by 1 base and J by 4 bases; unmatched bases: 8. The CDR3 has 17 amino acids.

The sample taken for sequencing was blood. The rearrangement uses TRBV4-1 and TRBJ2-1, with 9 bases identical to TRBD2. The origin of this receptor is a man aged 18 to 30 in good health. The CDR3 protein is CASSQGPASGAYNEQFF. CDR3 in DNA: TGCGCCAGCAGCCAAGGACCCGCTAGCGGGGCGTACAATGAGCAGTTCTTC.